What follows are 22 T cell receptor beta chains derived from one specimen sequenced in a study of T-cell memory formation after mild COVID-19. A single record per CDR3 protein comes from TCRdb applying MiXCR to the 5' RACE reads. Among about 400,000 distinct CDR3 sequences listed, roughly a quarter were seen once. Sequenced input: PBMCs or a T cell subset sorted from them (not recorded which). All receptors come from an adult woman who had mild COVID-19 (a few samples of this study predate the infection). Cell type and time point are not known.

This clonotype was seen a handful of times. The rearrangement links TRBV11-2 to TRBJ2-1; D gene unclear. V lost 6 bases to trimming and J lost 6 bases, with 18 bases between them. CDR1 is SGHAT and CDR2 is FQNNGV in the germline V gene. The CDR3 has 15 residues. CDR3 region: CASSAIRSRINEQFF. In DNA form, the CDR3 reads TGTGCCAGCAGTGCAATCCGGAGCCGGATCAATGAGCAGTTCTTC. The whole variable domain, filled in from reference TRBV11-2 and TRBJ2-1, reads EAGVAQSPRYKIIEKRQSVAFWCNPISGHATLYWYQQILGQGPKLLIQFQNNGVVDDSQLPKDRFSAERLKGVDSTLKIQPAKLEDSAVYLCASSAIRSRINEQFFGPGTRLTVL.

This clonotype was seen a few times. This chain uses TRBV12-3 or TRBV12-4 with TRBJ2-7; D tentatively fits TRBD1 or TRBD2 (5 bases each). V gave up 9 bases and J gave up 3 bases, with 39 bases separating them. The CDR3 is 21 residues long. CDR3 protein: CARLKGIADAPGGPPDYEQYF. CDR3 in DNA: TGTGCCAGACTGAAGGGTATCGCGGACGCCCCTGGGGGTCCTCCGGACTACGAGCAGTACTTC.

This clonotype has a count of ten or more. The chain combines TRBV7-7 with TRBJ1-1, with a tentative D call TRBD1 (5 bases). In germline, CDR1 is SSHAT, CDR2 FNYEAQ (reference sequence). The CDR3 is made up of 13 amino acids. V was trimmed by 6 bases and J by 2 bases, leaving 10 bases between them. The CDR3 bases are TGTGCCAGCAGTCAGGGCTATAACACTGAAGCTTTCTTT. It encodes CASSQGYNTEAFF.

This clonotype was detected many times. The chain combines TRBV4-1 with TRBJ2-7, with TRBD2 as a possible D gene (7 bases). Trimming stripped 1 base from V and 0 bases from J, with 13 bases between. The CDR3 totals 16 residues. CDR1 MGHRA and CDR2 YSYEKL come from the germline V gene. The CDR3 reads CASSQGGGTSSYEQYF. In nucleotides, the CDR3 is TGCGCCAGCAGCCAAGGCGGGGGCACAAGCTCCTACGAGCAGTACTTC.

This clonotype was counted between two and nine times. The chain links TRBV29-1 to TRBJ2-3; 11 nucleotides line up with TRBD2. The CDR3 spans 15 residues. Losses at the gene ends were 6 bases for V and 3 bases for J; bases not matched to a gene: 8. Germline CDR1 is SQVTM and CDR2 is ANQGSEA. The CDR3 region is CSVALAGVGTDTQYF. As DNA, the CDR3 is TGCAGCGTCGCACTAGCGGGAGTGGGGACAGATACGCAGTATTTT.

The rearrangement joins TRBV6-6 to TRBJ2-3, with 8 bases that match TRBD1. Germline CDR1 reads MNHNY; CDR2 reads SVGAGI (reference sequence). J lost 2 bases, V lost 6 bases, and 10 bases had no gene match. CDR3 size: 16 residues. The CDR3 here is CASSPDRGDFTDTQYF. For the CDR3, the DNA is TGTGCCAGCAGCCCTGACAGGGGAGACTTCACAGATACGCAGTATTTT.

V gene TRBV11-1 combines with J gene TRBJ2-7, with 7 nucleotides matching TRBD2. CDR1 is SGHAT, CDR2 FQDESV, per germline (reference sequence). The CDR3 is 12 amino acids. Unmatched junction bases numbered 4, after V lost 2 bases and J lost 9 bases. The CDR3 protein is CASSLSGGAQYF. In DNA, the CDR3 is TGTGCCAGCAGCTTATCGGGAGGAGCGCAGTACTTC.

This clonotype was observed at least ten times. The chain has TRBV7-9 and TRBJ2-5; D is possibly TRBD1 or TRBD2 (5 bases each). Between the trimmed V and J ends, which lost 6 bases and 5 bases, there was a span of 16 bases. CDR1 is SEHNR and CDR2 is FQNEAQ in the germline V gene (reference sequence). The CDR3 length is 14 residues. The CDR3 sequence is CASRAREGEETQYF. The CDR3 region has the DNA TGTGCCAGCAGAGCTCGGGAAGGGGAGGAGACCCAGTACTTC.

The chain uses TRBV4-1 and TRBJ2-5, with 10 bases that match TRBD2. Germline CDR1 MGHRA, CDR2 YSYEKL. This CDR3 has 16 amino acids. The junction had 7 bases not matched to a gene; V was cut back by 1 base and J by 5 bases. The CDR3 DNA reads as TGCGCCAGCAGCCAAGTGGCTAGCGGGGGTTTGGAGACCCAGTACTTC. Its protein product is CASSQVASGGLETQYF.

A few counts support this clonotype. CDR3 in DNA: TGTGCCAGCAGCTCGGGACCGAGCAATGAGCAGTTCTTC. Translation: CASSSGPSNEQFF. The gene calls are TRBV7-8 and TRBJ2-1, with D possibly being TRBD1 or TRBD2 (5 bases each). The V and J ends lost 4 bases and 6 bases respectively, with 10 bases between them. The CDR3 covers 13 residues. The germline CDR1 and CDR2 sequences are SGHVS and FQNEAQ.

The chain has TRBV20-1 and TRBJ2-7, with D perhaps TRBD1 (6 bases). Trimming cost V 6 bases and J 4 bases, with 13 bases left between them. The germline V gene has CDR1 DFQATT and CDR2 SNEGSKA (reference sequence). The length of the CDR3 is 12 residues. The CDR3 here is CSALRGFYEQYF. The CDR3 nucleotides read TGCAGTGCCCTCAGGGGCTTTTACGAGCAGTACTTC.

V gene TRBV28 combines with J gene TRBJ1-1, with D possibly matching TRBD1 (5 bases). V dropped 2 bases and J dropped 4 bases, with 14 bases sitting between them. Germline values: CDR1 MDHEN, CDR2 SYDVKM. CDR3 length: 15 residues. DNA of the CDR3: TGTGCCAGCAGTTTAACGGTAGCAGGGACCACTGAAGCTTTCTTT. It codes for CASSLTVAGTTEAFF.

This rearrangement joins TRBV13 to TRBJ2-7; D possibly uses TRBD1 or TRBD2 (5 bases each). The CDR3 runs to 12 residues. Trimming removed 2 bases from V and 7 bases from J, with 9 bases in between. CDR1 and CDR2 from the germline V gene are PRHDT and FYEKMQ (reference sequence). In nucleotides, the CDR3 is TGTGCCAGCAGCTTAAGGGGCGGGGAGCAGTACTTC. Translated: CASSLRGGEQYF. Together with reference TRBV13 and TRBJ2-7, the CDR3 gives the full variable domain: AAGVIQSPRHLIKEKRETATLKCYPIPRHDTVYWYQQGPGQDPQFLISFYEKMQSDKGSIPDRFSAQQFSDYHSELNMSSLELGDSALYFCASSLRGGEQYFGPGTRLTVT.

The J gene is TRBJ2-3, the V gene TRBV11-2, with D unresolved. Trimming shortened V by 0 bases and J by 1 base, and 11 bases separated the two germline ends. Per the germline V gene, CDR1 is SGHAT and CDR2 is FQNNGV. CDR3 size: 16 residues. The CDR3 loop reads CASSLDLGAGTDTQYF. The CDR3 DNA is TGTGCCAGCAGCTTAGATCTGGGTGCCGGCACAGATACGCAGTATTTT. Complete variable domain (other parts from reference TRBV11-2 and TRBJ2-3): EAGVAQSPRYKIIEKRQSVAFWCNPISGHATLYWYQQILGQGPKLLIQFQNNGVVDDSQLPKDRFSAERLKGVDSTLKIQPAKLEDSAVYLCASSLDLGAGTDTQYFGPGTRLTVL.

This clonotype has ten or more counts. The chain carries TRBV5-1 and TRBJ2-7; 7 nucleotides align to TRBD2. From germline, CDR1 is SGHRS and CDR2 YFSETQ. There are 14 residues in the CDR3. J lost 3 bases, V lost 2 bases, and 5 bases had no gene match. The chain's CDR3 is CASSFERDLYEQYF. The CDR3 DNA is TGCGCCAGCAGCTTCGAGCGGGACCTCTACGAGCAGTACTTC.

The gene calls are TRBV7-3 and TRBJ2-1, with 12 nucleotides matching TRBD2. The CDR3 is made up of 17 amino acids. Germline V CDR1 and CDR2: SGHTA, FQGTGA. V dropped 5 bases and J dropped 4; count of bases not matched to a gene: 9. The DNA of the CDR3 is TGTGCCAGCAGCCTCGGGGGACTAGCGGGCGCGTACAATGAGCAGTTCTTC. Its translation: CASSLGGLAGAYNEQFF.

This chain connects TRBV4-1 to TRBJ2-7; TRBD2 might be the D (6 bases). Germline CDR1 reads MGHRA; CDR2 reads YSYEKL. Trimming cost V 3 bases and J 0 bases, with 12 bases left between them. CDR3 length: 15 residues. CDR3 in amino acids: CASSHPGGSSYEQYF. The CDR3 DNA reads TGCGCCAGCAGCCACCCCGGGGGAAGCTCCTACGAGCAGTACTTC.

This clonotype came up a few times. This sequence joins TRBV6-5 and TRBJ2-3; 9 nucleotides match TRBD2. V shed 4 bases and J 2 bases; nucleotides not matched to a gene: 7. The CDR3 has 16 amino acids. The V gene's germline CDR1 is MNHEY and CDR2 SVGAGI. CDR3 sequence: CASSSHLAGNTDTQYF. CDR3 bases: TGTGCCAGCAGTTCCCATCTAGCGGGGAACACAGATACGCAGTATTTT.

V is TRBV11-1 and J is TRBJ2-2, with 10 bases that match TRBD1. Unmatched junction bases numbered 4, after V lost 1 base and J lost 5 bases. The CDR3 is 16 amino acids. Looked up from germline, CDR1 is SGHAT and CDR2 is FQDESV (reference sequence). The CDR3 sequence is CASSLDGGQGTGELFF. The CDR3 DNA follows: TGTGCCAGCAGCTTAGACGGGGGACAGGGGACCGGGGAGCTGTTTTTT.

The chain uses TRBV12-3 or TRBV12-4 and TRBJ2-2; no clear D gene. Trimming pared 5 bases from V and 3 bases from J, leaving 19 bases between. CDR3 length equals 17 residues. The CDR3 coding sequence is TGTGCCAGCAGTGACCCCACCCGAAGGGCGGACACCGGGGAGCTGTTTTTT. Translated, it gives CASSDPTRRADTGELFF.

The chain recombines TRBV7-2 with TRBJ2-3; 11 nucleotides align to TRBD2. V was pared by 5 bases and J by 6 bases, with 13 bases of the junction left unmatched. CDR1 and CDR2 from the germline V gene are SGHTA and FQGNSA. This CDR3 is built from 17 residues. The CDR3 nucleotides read TGTGCCAGCAGCCCGTGGGTAGCGGGGGGGCCTCGGGATACGCAGTATTTT. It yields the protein CASSPWVAGGPRDTQYF.

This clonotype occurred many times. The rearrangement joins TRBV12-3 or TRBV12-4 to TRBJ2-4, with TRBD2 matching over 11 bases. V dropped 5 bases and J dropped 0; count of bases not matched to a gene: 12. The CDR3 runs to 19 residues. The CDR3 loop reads CASSGRLAGTLIAKNIQYF. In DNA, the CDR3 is TGTGCCAGCAGTGGCAGACTAGCGGGAACTCTTATAGCCAAAAACATTCAGTACTTC.